This passage covers 5 T cell receptor beta chains from one sample sequenced in a study of PD-1 blockade in classical Hodgkin lymphoma (dated by TCRdb to 2018 to 2020). Libraries came from the immunoSEQ multiplex PCR assay. Here the immuneACCESS table is served through TCRdb, limited to in-frame sequences with V and J called. Missing clones are a known gap in these copies; in checked studies unresolved V genes cover under half, and the rest lacks a known reason. This sample is represented by 11,000 to 15,000 clones; about four fifths of them were singletons. The top ten clones comprise 20% to 25% of the sample. The time point label, read with the paper, signifies: cycle 1 day 1 (C1D1), immediately before nivolumab initiation. Every trial patient had relapsed after autologous stem cell transplantation, and cohorts A, B and C differed in prior brentuximab vedotin exposure. The material was peripheral blood mononuclear cells (PBMCs), obtained at baseline. These receptors came from a human donor with classical Hodgkin lymphoma.

This clone was picked up a small number of times. V is TRBV19 and J is TRBJ1-2; TRBD1 matches at 7 bases. V was clipped by 4 bases and J by 8 bases; unmatched bases: 7. The CDR3 spans 13 residues. Germline values: CDR1 LNHDA, CDR2 SQIVND (reference sequence). CDR3: CASSTGQARGYTF. In nucleotides, the CDR3 is TGTGCCAGTAGTACTGGACAGGCCCGGGGCTACACCTTC. The entire variable domain, with the rest obtained from reference TRBV19 and TRBJ1-2, is as follows: DGGITQSPKYLFRKEGQNVTLSCEQNLNHDAMYWYRQDPGQGLRLIYYSQIVNDFQKGDIAEGYSVSREKKESFPLTVTSAQKNPTAFYLCASSTGQARGYTFGSGTRLTVV.

This clone came up once. The chain uses TRBV28 and TRBJ1-5, with no clear D. CDR1 and CDR2 from the germline V gene are MDHEN and SYDVKM. V was shortened by 9 bases and J by 0 bases, with 9 bases between the two germline ends. The CDR3 contains 13 residues. The CDR3 DNA follows: TGTGCCAGTAGGCGTTATAGCAATCAGCCCCAGCATTTT. Its protein product is CASRRYSNQPQHF.

The rearrangement links TRBV5-6 to TRBJ1-1; D is perhaps TRBD1 (6 bases). The CDR3 runs 14 residues. Looked up from germline, CDR1 is SGHDT and CDR2 is YYEEEE. V shed 2 bases and J shed 0 bases, with 8 bases lying between them. The CDR3 region is CASSFGGLNTEAFF. The CDR3 DNA follows: TGTGCCAGCAGCTTCGGGGGCTTGAACACTGAAGCTTTCTTT.

This chain links TRBV11-3 with TRBJ2-2; TRBD1 matches at 8 bases. From germline, CDR1 is SGHNT and CDR2 YENEEA. There are 14 residues in the CDR3. The ends lost 5 bases at V and 9 bases at J; junction bases unmatched: 8. This chain's CDR3 is CASSPIRGHRELFF. CDR3 bases: TGTGCCAGCAGCCCGATCAGGGGGCATAGGGAGCTGTTTTTT.

This clone was picked up a small number of times. This chain links TRBV9 with TRBJ2-3; D might be TRBD1 or TRBD2, each matching 5 bases. CDR3 length equals 17 residues. Germline assignment: CDR1 SGDLS and CDR2 YYNGEE. V was shortened by 0 bases and J by 2 bases, with 16 bases between the two germline ends. CDR3: CASSVGAAADNTDTQYF. The DNA of the CDR3 is TGTGCCAGCAGCGTAGGGGCCGCAGCGGACAACACAGATACGCAGTATTTT. Full variable domain (missing parts from reference TRBV9 and TRBJ2-3): DSGVTQTPKHLITATGQRVTLRCSPRSGDLSVYWYQQSLDQGLQFLIQYYNGEERAKGNILERFSAQQFPDLHSELNLSSLELGDSALYFCASSVGAAADNTDTQYFGPGTRLTVL.